These T cell receptor beta chains were read from a single sample in a study of T cells in Graves' hyperthyroidism and ophthalmopathy. TCRdb reprocessed the multiplex PCR reads via MiXCR and lists one record per CDR3 protein. The sample lists roughly 570,000 distinct CDR3 sequences, 15% to 19% occurring once. The sequencing sample was made of blood. All receptors derive from a woman younger than 45 with Graves' hyperthyroidism. Each CDR3 is given with its conserved first and last residue. Each record gives: J gene, D gene, V gene, clone size, CDR3 length, CDR3 DNA, CDR3 protein. The D gene is left open where the match is weak. For some rows the clone size is stated as once, few or many, or as a class when expanded; others skip it.

>TRBJ2-7|TRBD2|TRBV5-1|-|17
TGCGCCAGCAGCTTCTTAGCGGGAGTCCCAAACTCCTACGAGCAGTACTTC
CASSFLAGVPNSYEQYF
>TRBJ2-2|TRBD1|TRBV11-1|few|15
TGTGCCAGCAGCCGGGACAGGGGGCATATCGGGGAGCTGTTTTTT
CASSRDRGHIGELFF
>TRBJ2-1|-|TRBV6-1|many|16
TGTGCCAGCAGTGAATCTGGGGCAGGGTCATGGAGTGAGCAGTTCTTC
CASSESGAGSWSEQFF
>TRBJ2-1|TRBD2|TRBV27|many|14
TGTGCCAGCAGTTACTCTAGCGGGAGGAATGAGCAGTTCTTC
CASSYSSGRNEQFF
>TRBJ2-2|-|TRBV5-1|-|14
TGCGCCAGCAGCTTTTCCGCGGGCCCCGGGGAGCTGTTTTTT
CASSFSAGPGELFF
>TRBJ2-5|TRBD1|TRBV2|few|15
TGTGCCAGCAGCGTCCGGACAGGGGACCCAGAGACCCAGTACTTC
CASSVRTGDPETQYF
>TRBJ1-1|-|TRBV5-1|few|15
TGCGCCAGCAGCCCAGGAAGGTCGGTATACACTGAAGCTTTCTTT
CASSPGRSVYTEAFF
>TRBJ2-7|-|TRBV30|-|13
TGTGCCTGGGGGTTTAACCCCTCCTACGAGCAGTACTTC
CAWGFNPSYEQYF
>TRBJ2-7|-|TRBV7-2|many|16
TGTGCCAGCAGCAGTAGGGGGGGGCGGGGGCTCTACGAGCAGTACTTC
CASSSRGGRGLYEQYF
>TRBJ2-1|-|TRBV28|few|14
TGTGCCAGCCGAAAAGGGCCGTCCTACAATGAGCAGTTCTTC
CASRKGPSYNEQFF
>TRBJ2-3|TRBD2|TRBV29-1|-|15
TGCAGCGTGGCCCCGAAAGCGGGGTACACAGATACGCAGTATTTT
CSVAPKAGYTDTQYF
>TRBJ1-2|-|TRBV28|many|16
TGTGCCAGCAGTCCTCCGAAGCCTAACGGGAGCTATGGCTACACCTTC
CASSPPKPNGSYGYTF
>TRBJ1-4|-|TRBV4-3|-|15
TGCGCCAGCAGCCAAGGGCGGGGTTTTGGTGAAAAACTGTTTTTT
CASSQGRGFGEKLFF
>TRBJ1-1|-|TRBV12-3/TRBV12-4|many|14
TGTGCCAGCAGTCTTCACAGTAGCAACACTGAAGCTTTCTTT
CASSLHSSNTEAFF
>TRBJ1-6|-|TRBV12-3/TRBV12-4|many|12
TGTGCCAGCAGGTCGGGGAATTCACCCCTCCACTTT
CASRSGNSPLHF
>TRBJ2-2|TRBD2|TRBV2|many|19
TGTGCCAGCAGTCCCTACGAAAGAGCGGGAGGAGGGAACACCGGGGAGCTGTTTTTT
CASSPYERAGGGNTGELFF
>TRBJ2-3|TRBD1|TRBV10-3|few|14
TGTGCCACCTACAGGGGAATGAACACAGATACGCAGTATTTT
CATYRGMNTDTQYF
>TRBJ2-7|-|TRBV20-1|few|13
TGCAGTGCTAGGGGCCGTAACTCCTACGAGCAGTACTTC
CSARGRNSYEQYF
>TRBJ2-3|-|TRBV29-1|many|14
TGCAGCGGGAGGACATTACTCGGGTCAGATACGCAGTATTTT
CSGRTLLGSDTQYF
>TRBJ1-2|-|TRBV27|many|12
TGTGCCAGCAGTTCAGGGTGGCATGGCTACACCTTC
CASSSGWHGYTF
>TRBJ2-7|-|TRBV6-1|few|13
TGTGCCAGCAGTGAATTCTCGTCGGCAGAGGAGTACTTC
CASSEFSSAEEYF
>TRBJ2-5|-|TRBV6-2/TRBV6-3|many|16
TGTGCCAGCAGTTATGGGTTAGCAGTCGGGCGAGAGACCCAGTACTTC
CASSYGLAVGRETQYF
>TRBJ1-3|-|TRBV28|many|16
TGTGCCAGCAGATCCCCGGGACGAGACTCTGGAAACACCATATATTTT
CASRSPGRDSGNTIYF
>TRBJ2-1|TRBD2|TRBV12-3/TRBV12-4|many|13
TGTGCCAGCAGTTTAGGAACTAGCGGGAGCCAGTTCTTC
CASSLGTSGSQFF
>TRBJ2-1|-|TRBV20-1|many|9
TGCAGTGCTAGCTATGAGCAGTTCTTC
CSASYEQFF
>TRBJ2-5|TRBD2|TRBV7-9|few|16
TGTGCCAGCAGCTTCCGTGGCGGGAGGGCCGGGGAGACCCAGTACTTC
CASSFRGGRAGETQYF
>TRBJ2-7|-|TRBV10-3|many|13
TGTGCCATCAGTGAGTCGACTCGGGGCGAGCAGTACTTC
CAISESTRGEQYF
>TRBJ1-5|-|TRBV14|many|19
TGTGCCAGCAGCCAAGCCTTAGACACAGGGATGTATAGCAATCAGCCCCAGCATTTT
CASSQALDTGMYSNQPQHF
>TRBJ2-6|-|TRBV4-3|-|16
TGCGCCAGCAGCCAAGAAGCTAGTCGCTTTGTCAACGTCCTGACTTTC
CASSQEASRFVNVLTF
>TRBJ2-1|-|TRBV6-1|few|14
TGTGCCAGCAGTGATTCGATAGCGAATGGGGCGCAGTTCTTC
CASSDSIANGAQFF
>TRBJ1-5|TRBD1|TRBV7-2|few|15
TGTGCCAGCGGGCCGGGGCAGGGGGTCAATCAGCCCCAGCATTTT
CASGPGQGVNQPQHF
>TRBJ2-1|-|TRBV18|few|15
TGTGCCAGCTCACCCCAACAGGGCGCTCACAATGAGCAGTTCTTC
CASSPQQGAHNEQFF
>TRBJ2-2|-|TRBV4-2|many|13
TGTGCCAGCAGCCTCGAAAGGGCCGGGGAGCTGTTTTTT
CASSLERAGELFF
>TRBJ2-3|TRBD2|TRBV6-2/TRBV6-3|many|16
TGTGCCAGCAGTTACTCGGGACTAGCGGGACCAGATACGCAGTATTTT
CASSYSGLAGPDTQYF
>TRBJ2-7|TRBD2|TRBV20-1|many|15
TGCAGTGCTCGGACGACGAGCGGGAAGGCGGGTGAGCAGTACTTC
CSARTTSGKAGEQYF
>TRBJ1-1|-|TRBV6-1|many|14
TGTGCCAGCACCAAAACCGGGATGAACACTGAAGCTTTCTTT
CASTKTGMNTEAFF
>TRBJ1-3|TRBD1|TRBV3-1|-|15
TGTGCCAGCAGCGGTAGGACAGGGTACGGAAACACCATATATTTT
CASSGRTGYGNTIYF
>TRBJ2-7|-|TRBV9|-|13
TGTGCCAGCAGCCCCCATAATTCCGACGAGCAGTACTTC
CASSPHNSDEQYF